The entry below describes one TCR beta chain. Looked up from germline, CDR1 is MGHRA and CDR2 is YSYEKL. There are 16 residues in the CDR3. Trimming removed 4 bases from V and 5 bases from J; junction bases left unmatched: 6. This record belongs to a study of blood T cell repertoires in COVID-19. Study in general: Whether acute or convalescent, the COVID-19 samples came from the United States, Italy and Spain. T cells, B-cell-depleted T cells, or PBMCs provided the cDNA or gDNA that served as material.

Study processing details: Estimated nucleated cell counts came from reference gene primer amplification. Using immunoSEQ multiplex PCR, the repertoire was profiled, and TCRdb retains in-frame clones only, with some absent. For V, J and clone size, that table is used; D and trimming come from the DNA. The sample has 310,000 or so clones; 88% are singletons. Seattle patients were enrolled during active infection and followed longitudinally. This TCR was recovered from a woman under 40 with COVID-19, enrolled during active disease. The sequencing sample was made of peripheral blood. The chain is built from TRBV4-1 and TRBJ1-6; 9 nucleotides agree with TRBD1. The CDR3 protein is CASSRRDRVDNSPLHF. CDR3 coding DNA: TGCGCCAGCAGCCGCAGGGACAGGGTAGATAATTCACCCCTCCACTTT.